This T cell receptor (beta chain) came from a study of T cell responses to AZD1222 COVID-19 vaccine. V was pared by 3 bases and J by 8 bases, with 10 bases of the junction left unmatched. The CDR3 contains 15 residues. Looked up from germline, CDR1 is MNHNS and CDR2 is SASEGT. Clones were read by immunoSEQ multiplex PCR, and TCRdb kept only the in-frame ones, dropping some. Among around 270,000 clones listed, almost 95% were seen once. The chain combines TRBV6-1 with TRBJ1-5; the match to TRBD1 covers 7 bases. The input for sequencing was peripheral blood, taken 28 days after the second AZD1222 dose. The origin of this receptor is an adult who received the AZD1222 COVID-19 vaccine. The CDR3: CASSEADRAREPQHF. CDR3 sequence (DNA): TGTGCCAGCAGTGAGGCTGACAGGGCTCGTGAGCCCCAGCATTTT.